These 5 T cell receptor beta chains came from one sample sequenced in a study of blood T cells in healthy people across ages. Combining a sample-barcoded 5' primer with a J-beta primer mix, a second PCR ran for about 6 to 12 cycles. TCRdb ran MiXCR on the 5' RACE reads and lists one entry per CDR3 protein. Of fewer than 800,000 distinct CDR3 sequences in the sample, roughly 25% were seen once. These data also featured in a second study, about T cells of mothers and their children.

The material sequenced was blood. Receptors were obtained from a boy aged 5-17 years in good health.

V and J are TRBV4-3 and TRBJ1-3, with D unclear. The germline V gene encodes CDR1 LGHNA and CDR2 YSLEER. The CDR3 contains 17 residues. Trimming left V 0 bases short and J 9 bases short, with 21 bases between. CDR3: CASSQDVEPSMGGTIYF. The CDR3 DNA reads TGCGCCAGCAGCCAAGACGTTGAGCCGTCGATGGGTGGCACCATATATTTT.

J is TRBJ2-1 and V is TRBV14; 8 bases fit TRBD1. This CDR3 has 17 amino acids. Germline values: CDR1 SGHDN, CDR2 FVKESK. The J segment lost 7 bases and the V segment lost 1 base, leaving 12 bases of the junction unmatched. The CDR3 DNA follows: TGTGCCAGCAGCCAAGCCCCGCGACAGGGGTGGGGAAATGAGCAGTTCTTC. Translation gives CASSQAPRQGWGNEQFF.

The genes are TRBV24-1 and TRBJ2-2; D might be TRBD2 (7 bases). The germline V and J ends were trimmed by 0 bases and 2 bases, with 18 bases remaining between them. CDR1 is KGHDR, CDR2 SFDVKD, per germline. This CDR3 contains 19 residues. CDR3 DNA sequence: TGTGCCACCAGTGATTTGCAAGTCTGGGCGGGGGCCAACACCGGGGAGCTGTTTTTT. Encoded protein: CATSDLQVWAGANTGELFF.

Many counts were recorded for this clonotype. This chain links TRBV7-3 with TRBJ2-5; D remains ambiguous. The V end lost 2 bases, the J end lost 5 bases, and 9 bases lay between the germline ends. The CDR3 runs to 13 residues. Germline loops: CDR1 SGHTA, CDR2 FQGTGA. The CDR3 spells CASSLGPWETQYF. As DNA, the CDR3 is TGTGCCAGCAGCTTAGGACCATGGGAGACCCAGTACTTC.

This clonotype was observed a handful of times. J is TRBJ2-5 and V is TRBV12-3 or TRBV12-4; 9 bases map to TRBD2. This CDR3 region has 14 residues. With 3 bases clipped from V and 5 bases from J, the junction kept 4 bases outside the gene matches. The CDR3: CASSFSSGGETQYF. CDR3 in DNA: TGTGCCAGCAGTTTTTCCAGCGGGGGGGAGACCCAGTACTTC.